This T cell receptor (beta chain) was identified during a study of T cell changes during pregnancy in multiple sclerosis. Germline values: CDR1 SGHRS, CDR2 YFSETQ. Trimming cost V 0 bases and J 7 bases; bases outside gene matches: 3. The CDR3 is 15 amino acids. Produced via immunoSEQ multiplex PCR; TCRdb's table is partial and in-frame only. The sample carries over 30,000 clones, around nine tenths recorded once. Specimen: CD4+ T cells from peripheral blood mononuclear cells, collected in the second trimester of pregnancy. The rearrangement uses TRBV5-1 and TRBJ2-1, with 11 bases matching TRBD2. The sequence was obtained from a female donor in good health, enrolled as a control in a pregnancy study. CDR3 sequence (DNA): TGCGCCAGCAGCTTGGTGGCTAGCGGGGGGAATGAGCAGTTCTTC. As protein: CASSLVASGGNEQFF.